The TCR beta chain described here comes from a study of cytomegalovirus exposure and HLA in healthy donors (dated by TCRdb to about 2017). About the investigation overall: An earlier analysis of 587 of the donors reported 276 Gb of sequence data and 95 million to 140 million unique TCR beta sequences obtained from 150 million to 200 million T cells. An early release covering 550 to 700 HLA-typed donors comprised roughly 300 gigabases of sequencing data and 85 million to 100 million unique TCR sequences. Of the approximately 400 genotyped donors, 65% to 90% fell in the genetic ancestry cluster associated with self-reported Caucasian donors. The study aimed to test whether signatures of past pathogen exposure could be identified by cataloging public T cell receptors. The study used immunosequencing to profile the T cell repertoires of approximately 690 subjects and linked those repertoires to cytomegalovirus serostatus. A separate validation cohort of roughly 110 different subjects was used in addition to the 666-subject first cohort. To predict cytomegalovirus infection status, the study brought together high-throughput TCR immunosequencing, statistical association of individual TCRs with disease status, and machine learning. To study patterns of TCR occurrence, a later analysis re-analyzed previously published TCR beta repertoires from under 750 donors and added high-resolution HLA genotyping. In the later analysis, no new phenotypic data were used to find candidate immune exposures; instead, reliance was placed on TCR beta sequences and their occurrence across donors. An earlier analysis of roughly 600 of the donors used high-throughput TCR beta sequencing to judge whether each TCR beta V gene segment behaved as functional or pseudogenic. Alongside the repertoire data, information on donor age, sex, ethnicity and CMV serostatus was compiled. A later genetic analysis used genome-wide SNP genotypes for 398 of the 666 donors, treating that subset as a discovery cohort. All discovery cohort repertoires had been generated on a single sequencing platform. Both class I and class II loci were covered by HLA typing, at four-digit resolution. The number of typed donors differed by locus: roughly 629-630 for A, B, C, DRB1 and DQB1; 522 for DQA1; around 580 for DPA1; and around 490 for DPB1. Four or five DR-DQ haplotypes were handled as single units for association and clustering because linkage in the cohort was strong. Among 398 genotyped donors of the cohort, an average of approximately 200,000 unique TCR beta nucleotide sequences was sequenced per donor, of which about 18% were non-productive.

Comments on this clone: The specificity of this receptor is unknown. Nothing much larger sits one base from this clone, and base qualities are not available. Other DNA sequences of this sample code for an identical CDR3.

Study-wide conclusions, independent of this receptor: In vitro tests confirmed that three of the cytomegalovirus-associated TCR beta chains recognize cytomegalovirus antigens. A later analysis found that HLA-associated TCR beta chains were more clonally expanded and had lower generation probabilities than equally common non-associated chains. Roughly uniform sequencing depth across donors was assumed in presence/absence analyses, although this assumption may not hold. The study listed approximately 150 TCR beta chains as associated with cytomegalovirus. For the cohort, immune exposure information was limited to CMV serostatus. Most CMV-associated TCR beta chains appeared to be HLA-restricted in a later analysis, and the HLA associations seemed to be driven largely by CMV exposure. HLA typing was unavailable for some donors at each locus, so association tests used only the typed subset. Because counts were too low, about 15 rarely observed V segments, including chromosome 9 orphons, were left out of the earlier analysis of 500 to 750 of the donors. V-gene and J-gene trimming of TCR beta chains was associated with a missense DCLRE1C variant in a later genetic analysis, and the association was replicated in an independent cohort. A later genetic analysis reported fewer N-insertions in productive TCRs among donors in an Asian-associated ancestry cluster than the roughly 640-donor mean. In a later analysis, the rate of TCR association differed among HLA loci, with DRB1 alleles having the most associated TCRs and HLA-C alleles having the fewest. The cohort was sequenced for TCR beta chains only, and without alpha or paired-chain data the features that could be detected were limited. A later analysis reported that several top co-occurrence clusters appeared linked to parvovirus B19, influenza, CMV and Epstein-Barr virus. The 87-base-pair reads could not distinguish some IMGT-functional V segments, including TRBV6-2 and TRBV6-3, so those segments were excluded. When HLA alleles, especially DR and DQ, strongly co-occurred, attributing TCR associations to individual alleles was difficult. Most TCR sequences were seen in very few donors, while some public TCRs were found in many individuals. In a later analysis, 15,000 to 20,000 TCR beta sequences were associated with specific HLA alleles at a false discovery rate of 0.05. A further reported finding was that TCR beta sequences accurately predicted the HLA-A and HLA-B alleles for most subjects in the first cohort. Cytomegalovirus status was reported to be diagnosed by the classifier with high specificity and sensitivity in both the original and validation cohorts. In an earlier analysis of approximately 590 of the donors, most TCR beta V segments appeared in productive rearrangements about 87% or about 30% of the time, broadly matching IMGT annotations. The authors suggested that the approach could potentially be generalized to other disease states and immunological phenotypes. Linkage disequilibrium might explain the correlated functional status among segregating V segments, but an unknown experimental factor could not be excluded. The sequencing pipeline was judged likely to have produced a cluster of highly shared sequence variants as a technical artifact.

As encoded in the germline V gene (reference sequence), CDR1 is MNHEY while CDR2 is SMNVEV. Compared with germline, V lacks 6 bases and J lacks 3 bases; bases without a gene match: 5. Measured from the cysteine to the phenylalanine, the CDR3 is 14 residues long. Only the CDR3 DNA is retained, 42 bases long and in frame from the first base. In total, over 600 healthy bone marrow donors made up the cohort. At the time of sampling, every cohort member was nominally healthy, though immune exposures that went unrecorded were likely present. The donor was CMV seronegative and was included in the group of around 320 seronegative cohort members. Each donor provided a peripheral blood sample, and peripheral blood mononuclear cells were used for TCR beta sequencing. The Qiagen DNeasy Blood Extraction Kit was used to extract genomic DNA from the blood cell samples. The library was produced with the immunoSEQ multiplex PCR assay. The multiplex PCR relied on a mix of 60 forward primers for TCR Vbeta segments and 13 reverse primers for TCR Jbeta segments. Amplification of the CDR3 region of rearranged TCR beta genes was performed with a multiplex PCR assay on genomic DNA. The Illumina HiSeq System was used to sequence the amplified TCR beta libraries as 87-base-pair reads. On the study's bioinformatics: A later analysis counted 75 million to 100 million unique TCR beta chains across the 700 or so repertoires, and about 10 million of these chains were shared by at least two donors. A nearest-neighbor algorithm error-corrected the raw reads and collapsed the reads into unique sequences, merging closely related sequences to remove PCR and sequencing errors. V, D and J gene segments were assigned by aligning CDR3 sequences to IMGT reference sequences. For a sequence to be retained, at least a six-nucleotide match to both a V gene segment and a J gene segment was required. A rearrangement was called productive if the CDR3 had no stop codons and remained in frame with V and J, and every other rearrangement was called non-productive. Following IMGT convention, CDR3 was defined as the stretch from the second conserved V-encoded cysteine to the conserved J-encoded phenylalanine. In an earlier analysis of around 570 of the donors, sequences lacking an unambiguous match to a single V gene segment were excluded. In an earlier analysis of a few hundred of the donors, a V segment was called functional when productive rearrangements were above 56.7%, and segregating when the standard deviation between donors exceeded 5%. A statistical classification framework was developed to diagnose cytomegalovirus status using the catalog of TCR beta chain sequences. In a later analysis, TCR nucleotide sequences were compared against IMGT/GENE-DB human TR gene sequences so that V and J genes could be assigned. Using the TCRdist pipeline, a later analysis assigned CDR3 sequences along with most-parsimonious VDJ recombination scenarios. A later analysis defined each TCR beta chain by its CDR3 amino acid sequence plus V-gene family, and excluded reads lacking a unique V-gene family. To address suspected cross-contamination and a sequencing artifact, a later analysis removed some 620 highly shared, low-generation-probability nucleotide sequences. In a later analysis, a clonal expansion index for each public chain was calculated from normalized within-repertoire ranks of inferred template counts. In a later analysis, generation probabilities were computed with a VDJ recombination model fitted to out-of-frame rearrangements, and the resulting probabilities were checked against IGoR. A later analysis scored TCR-TCR, TCR-HLA and TCR-CMV co-occurrence with hypergeometric tests, applying a repertoire-size bias correction to TCR pairs. A later analysis estimated false discovery rates by permuting HLA or CMV assignments 20 times. In a later analysis, co-occurring TCRs were grouped using DBSCAN, with TCRdist sequence similarity added in when clustering inside HLA-allele-positive subsets. Repertoires with fewer than 30,000 or more than 120,000 public chains, plus five repertoires with anomalous nucleotide sharing, were excluded from co-occurrence clustering. As stored in TCRdb, this immuneACCESS dataset retains in-frame rearrangements with V and J assigned. A fraction of the clones does not appear; measured against another copy, unresolved V genes explain less than half of the discrepancy, and the remainder lacks a known reason. The DNA was the basis for D and trimming; V, J and clone size are from that table. Here the sample has roughly 180,000 clones; 85% occur a single time. The ten largest make up 1% of the sample.

Here the chain combines TRBV27 and TRBJ1-5, and TRBD1 matches 7 of the central bases. Source material: PBMCs. The receptor was isolated from a boy younger than 10 in good health and CMV-seronegative. For the CDR3, the sequence is CASRRTGNNQPQHF. The DNA is as follows: TGTGCCAGCAGGAGGACAGGCAACAATCAGCCCCAGCATTTT.